The entry below gives a single T cell receptor (beta chain) sequence along with its context. Its antigen remains undetermined. One base away there is no much larger clone; base qualities are not given. The data originate from a study of beta chain features in type 1 diabetes (dated by TCRdb to 2017 to 2018). As for the study more broadly: Mean age, gender distribution, total cell number and subset yield did not differ between patients and healthy donors. A total of 100 million to 140 million sorted cells were examined across all samples, and the number of cells per subset was strongly correlated with RNA yield. The study compared the TCRB repertoires of sorted circulating CD4+ T cell subsets in recently diagnosed type 1 diabetes patients with those in matched healthy donors. Regulatory and stem cell-like memory subsets were obtained from only 8 patients and about eight healthy donors, while naive and central memory subsets were obtained from all 30 or so donors. What the study reported, not specific to this receptor: PCR might favor shorter templates, but patient and control samples were amplified and corrected together, so any skew would affect both groups equally. At VDJ recombination sites, type 1 diabetes patients had fewer insertions and more deleted nucleotides, which implies abnormalities in thymic rearrangement. Sequencing cDNA rather than genomic DNA could over-represent highly expressing activated cells, although activation and CD3 levels did not differ between groups. A moderate but significant shortening of TCRB CDR3 length was observed in type 1 diabetes patients in all four CD4+ subsets. Naive, central memory and regulatory TCRB repertoires appeared to be more similar among patients than among healthy donors. HLA sub-analyses involved small numbers of individuals, so any influence of HLA type on TCRB rearrangement remained unresolved.

The entire amount of isolated RNA was reverse transcribed using the High Capacity cDNA Reverse Transcription Kit, so the sequenced TCRB transcripts were expressed ones. Naive, central memory and regulatory T cell samples underwent deep immunoSEQ sequencing, averaging about 3.3 million total reads per sample. Sorted cells were lysed in RLT buffer, and RNA was extracted using DNase-treated RNeasy Micro or Mini kits according to cell number. To prevent cross-contamination, every cell subset was processed on its own, while patient and healthy donor samples were processed together. The immunoSEQ multiplex PCR was used to amplify TCRB sequences from cDNA, yielding 87-bp fragments that span the CDR3 region. Sequencing of the amplicons was done on the Illumina HiSeq platform. The study's own analysis went as follows. Synthetic template baselines were used to correct PCR bias computationally, reads within Hamming distance 2 were collapsed, and singletons that could not be merged were discarded. By aligning reads against IMGT, V, D and J genes, CDR3 length, and insertions or deletions at six rearrangement sites were assigned. Within each subset, clonotype counts were normalized to the number of sorted cells before true diversity and Gini coefficients were calculated with the tcR R package. Repertoire sharing was quantified using the overlap coefficient calculated on TCRB nucleotide sequences. TCRdb provides this immuneACCESS table in a form limited to in-frame rearrangements. Some clones are lacking; in checked studies, under half of them reflect an unresolved V gene, and why the rest are absent is not known. V, J and clone size derive from that table, while D and trimming were established from the DNA sequence. This sample is represented by 52,000 or so clones; around 50% of them were singletons. Jointly, the top ten make up roughly 2.6% of the sample.

The cysteine opens and the phenylalanine closes a CDR3 of 13 amino acids. Here the CDR3 DNA is all that survives: 39 bases in frame from base 1. Trimming at the junction amounts to 5 bases on V and 8 bases on J, and the germline ends lie 13 bases apart. The CDR1 and CDR2 encoded by the germline V gene (reference sequence) are SEHNR and FQNEAQ. From each donor, a single peripheral blood sample of about 100 mL on average was drawn into heparinised tubes. A BD FACSAria II was used to sort naive, central memory, regulatory and stem cell-like memory CD4+ T cells with a panel that included CD45RO, CCR7, CD25, CD127, CD95 and CD27. All sorted populations exceeded 95% purity. PBMCs were separated immediately by Lymphoprep density gradient centrifugation and were stained directly, without being cultured. To minimize batch effects, samples were stained and sorted in pairs, one healthy donor with one patient per experiment.

The chain is made from TRBV7-9 and TRBJ2-1, with the D gene call left open. The material sequenced was Tregs from blood. In light of the paper, this sample's cell subset or site label describes: regulatory CD4+ T cells. The clonotype comes from a woman between 40 and 50 years old with type 1 diabetes. The DNA reads TGTGCCAGCAGCCTCCGCCTTTCGGATGAGCAGTTCTTC. This yields the protein CASSLRLSDEQFF.